The TCR beta chain under discussion was sequenced for a study of control samples from healthy donors and cancer patients. TCRdb's table, derived via immunoSEQ multiplex PCR, lists solely in-frame clones and lacks some. The sample includes some 100,000 clones, approximately 92% of them seen just once. The sequenced sample consisted of blood. The receptor was isolated from a human donor in good health. The donor label of this sample is uncertain.

CDR3 DNA: TGTGCCAGCAGGCTGACTGTCAATACGCAGTATTTT. Encoded protein: CASRLTVNTQYF. The chain employs TRBV6-5 and TRBJ2-3; D remains ambiguous. Trimming stripped 6 bases from V and 7 bases from J, with 11 bases between. Germline-derived CDR1 and CDR2 are MNHEY and SVGAGI. This CDR3 comprises 12 residues.